This T cell receptor beta chain was sequenced for a study of ipilimumab plus nivolumab after autologous stem cell transplantation. Across the whole study: A median of roughly eight nivolumab and 4 or 5 ipilimumab doses were given.

Sequencing was performed with immunoSEQ multiplex PCR; in TCRdb, only in-frame clones are kept and a portion is missing. The sample has tens of thousands of clones, more than 80% seen once. The CDR3 length is 15 residues. The germline CDR1 and CDR2 sequences are KGHSH and LQKENI. V dropped 6 bases and J dropped 1; count of bases not matched to a gene: 5. The sample in question was PBMCs, obtained in a trial of ipilimumab plus nivolumab as post-transplant consolidation. The clonotype comes from a male donor with diffuse large B-cell lymphoma. The rearrangement links TRBV18 to TRBJ2-2; TRBD2 matches at 7 bases. The CDR3, as DNA: TGTGCCAGCTCGACGGGGGGTCTGAACACCGGGGAGCTGTTTTTT. It yields the protein CASSTGGLNTGELFF.